Reported below is one T cell receptor (beta chain). This clonotype was counted a few times. Its antigen is still unknown. No base quality values were provided; no much bigger clone lies one nucleotide off. For repertoire sequencing, the TCR beta CDR3 regions were amplified from RNA transcripts. The first round of RT-PCR was done with HTBI primers and the Qiagen OneStep RT-PCR kit, and was followed by a second round of multiplex PCR, then size selection and purification. Libraries were sequenced on an Illumina HiSeq2000 using paired-end 100 bp reads. The source study handled its data this way. SOAPnuke was used for read processing, and reads with adapters, uncalled bases, a mean Phred below 15, or no exact constant-primer or identifier match were discarded. COPE v1.2.5 was used to merge high-quality paired reads. Each unique nucleotide sequence was treated as a clonotype, and MiTCR v1.1 was used to align the clonotypes to the IMGT TRB V, D and J references. The analysis was limited to V-J combinations with a frequency above 0.0001, which together covered approximately 99% of repertoires. A TCR clonal expansion and chaos score per V-J combination was defined as the ratio of F50 clonal expansion to chaos observed in the TCRdist matrix. Welch's t-statistics and random forest were used to narrow the features down to more than 10 V-J combinations, which were then fed into a naive Bayes classifier. The similarity between thyroid and blood repertoires was quantified using the Morisita-Horn index. TCRdb reanalyzed the raw reads on its own, using fastp at Q25 for trimming and MiXCR for clone calling, and kept in-frame beta chains. Under each unique CDR3 protein, matching rows form one entry showing the most common genes and DNA. None of the V and J calls come from the authors' own analysis; TCRdb made them. The sample table records hundreds of thousands of distinct CDR3 sequences; about 20% of these occur just once. The top ten clones comprise approximately 7% of the sample.

The data were taken from a study of Graves' ophthalmopathy and Graves' hyperthyroidism (dated by TCRdb to 2017 to 2018). Notes on the research overall: Peripheral blood was collected at initial diagnosis, before any treatment. The study used signatures of the TCR beta repertoire to tell Graves' ophthalmopathy apart from Graves' hyperthyroidism and to predict which patients would progress to ophthalmopathy. In total, approximately 130 blood samples were TCR-sequenced: fewer than 50 ophthalmopathy, approximately 75 hyperthyroidism and about 17 hyperthyroidism-to-ophthalmopathy patients. A discovery set of more than 90 patients (roughly 41 ophthalmopathy, about 59 stable hyperthyroidism) was enrolled to explore V-J signatures distinguishing ophthalmopathy from hyperthyroidism. An independent validation cohort comprised some 19 hyperthyroidism patients and about 16 patients who later progressed from hyperthyroidism to ophthalmopathy. In roughly six hyperthyroidism patients, the T-cell repertoire of thyroid tissue was compared with the T-cell repertoire of blood. Following sample collection, hyperthyroidism patients were given methimazole at a starting dose of 30 mg daily, and ophthalmopathy patients were given high-dose intravenous methylprednisolone. For training and testing, the roughly 93 patients in the discovery cohort were randomly divided in a 7:3 ratio. Findings and caveats that apply to the study as a whole: In validation, the model predicted ophthalmopathy progression with about 64% sensitivity and approximately 72% specificity; around twelve predicted patients were CT-confirmed with GO in a median of about 6.1 months. The 13-signature model separated ophthalmopathy from stable hyperthyroidism with 87.88% sensitivity and roughly 84% specificity in cross-validation, and 80%/75% in the test set. Most expanded thyroid clonotypes with a frequency above 0.001 also appeared in blood, which suggests that blood repertoires may reflect the immune response in the thyroid. Sample size was not predetermined statistically, and investigators were not blinded to group allocation.

Hyperthyroidism was considered stable if no progression to ophthalmopathy occurred within 18 months of follow-up. Hyperthyroidism patients were newly diagnosed, were aged 18 to 65 years, and had a disease duration under 2 months. Patients with other autoimmune diseases, uncontrolled infections, pregnancy or lactation were excluded. Clinical symptoms, serum thyroxine, TRAb, thyroid ultrasound and orbital computed tomography were used for diagnosis. PBMCs were isolated from 7.5 to 10 ml of fresh peripheral blood by Ficoll-Paque density gradient centrifugation. Total RNA was extracted with Trizol reagent and quality-checked on an Agilent 2100 Bioanalyzer. The CDR3 covers 13 residues, taking in both the cysteine and the phenylalanine. Solely the CDR3 DNA is kept, with 39 bases framed from the first base. Cut back by 3 bases and 5 bases, the V and J ends lie 8 bases apart.

Recombination connected TRBV12-3 or TRBV12-4 to TRBJ1-3; the D gene identity is not certain. This receptor was taken from a woman in her late teens or twenties with stable Graves' hyperthyroidism. Some clones in this sample may be carry-over from other donors' samples. Donor details come from another sample of the same person, matched by shared clones. Sequenced input: peripheral blood. The DNA sequence follows: TGTGCCAGCAGTTTGCAGTCCAGAAACACCATATATTTT. Its product reads: CASSLQSRNTIYF.